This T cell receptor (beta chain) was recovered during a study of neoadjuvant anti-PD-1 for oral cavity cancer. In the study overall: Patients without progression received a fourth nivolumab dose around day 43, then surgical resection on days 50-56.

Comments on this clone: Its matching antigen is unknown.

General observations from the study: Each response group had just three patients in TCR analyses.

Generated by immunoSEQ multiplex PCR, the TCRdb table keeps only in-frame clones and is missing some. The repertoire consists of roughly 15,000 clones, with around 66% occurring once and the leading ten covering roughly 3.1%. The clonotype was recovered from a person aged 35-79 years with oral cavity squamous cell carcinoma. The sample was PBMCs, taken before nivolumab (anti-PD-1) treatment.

CDR3 DNA: TGCGCCAGCAGCTTTGGGGCCGAAAACTACGAGCAGTACTTC. Translating it yields CASSFGAENYEQYF. This chain connects TRBV5-1 to TRBJ2-7; D might be TRBD1 (5 bases). Trimming removed 2 bases at V and 3 bases at J, with 12 bases between. CDR3 size: 14 residues. The germline gives CDR1 SGHRS, CDR2 YFSETQ.